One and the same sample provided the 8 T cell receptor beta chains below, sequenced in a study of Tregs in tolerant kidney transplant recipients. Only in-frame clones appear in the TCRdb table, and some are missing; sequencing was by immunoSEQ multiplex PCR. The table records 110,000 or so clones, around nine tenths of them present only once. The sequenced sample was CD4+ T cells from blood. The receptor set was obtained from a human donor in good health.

This CDR3 reads CASSPQGIRGGANVLTF. Written as DNA, the CDR3 is TGTGCCAGCAGTCCCCAGGGCATAAGGGGGGGGGCCAACGTCCTGACTTTC. V and J are TRBV27 and TRBJ2-6; D might be TRBD1 (6 bases). CDR1 and CDR2 (germline): MNHEY, SMNVEV (reference sequence). V was trimmed by 5 bases and J by 4 bases, leaving 18 bases between them. The CDR3 spans 17 residues.

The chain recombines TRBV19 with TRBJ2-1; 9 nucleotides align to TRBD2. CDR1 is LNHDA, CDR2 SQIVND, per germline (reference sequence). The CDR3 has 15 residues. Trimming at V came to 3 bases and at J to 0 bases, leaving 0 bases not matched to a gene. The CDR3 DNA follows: TGTGCCAGTAGTATGCGGGGGGGCTCCTACAATGAGCAGTTCTTC. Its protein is CASSMRGGSYNEQFF.

The CDR3: CASSVKPWNTIYF. In DNA, the CDR3 is TGTGCCAGCAGTGTGAAGCCTTGGAACACCATATATTTT. This chain uses TRBV6-1 with TRBJ1-3, with D unresolved. V shed 4 bases and J shed 7 bases, with 11 bases lying between them. The CDR3 runs 13 residues. The germline V gene encodes CDR1 MNHNS and CDR2 SASEGT.

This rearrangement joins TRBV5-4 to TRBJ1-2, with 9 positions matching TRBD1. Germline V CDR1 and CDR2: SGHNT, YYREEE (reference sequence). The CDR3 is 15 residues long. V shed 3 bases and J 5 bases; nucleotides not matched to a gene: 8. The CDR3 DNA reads TGTGCCAGCAGCTCGCGACAGGGGGATGAGTATGGCTACACCTTC. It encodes CASSSRQGDEYGYTF.

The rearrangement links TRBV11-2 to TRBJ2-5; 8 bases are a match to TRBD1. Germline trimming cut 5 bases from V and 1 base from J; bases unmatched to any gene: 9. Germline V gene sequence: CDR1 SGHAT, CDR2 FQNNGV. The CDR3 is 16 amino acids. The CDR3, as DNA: TGTGCCAGCAGCAAACGGGGACAGGACCTCCAAGAGACCCAGTACTTC. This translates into CASSKRGQDLQETQYF. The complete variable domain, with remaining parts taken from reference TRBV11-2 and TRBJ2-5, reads EAGVAQSPRYKIIEKRQSVAFWCNPISGHATLYWYQQILGQGPKLLIQFQNNGVVDDSQLPKDRFSAERLKGVDSTLKIQPAKLEDSAVYLCASSKRGQDLQETQYFGPGTRLLVL.

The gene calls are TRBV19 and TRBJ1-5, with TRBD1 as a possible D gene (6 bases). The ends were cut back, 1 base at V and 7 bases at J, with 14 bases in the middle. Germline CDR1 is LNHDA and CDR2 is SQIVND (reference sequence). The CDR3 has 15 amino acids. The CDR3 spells CASSIVRGGGQPQHF. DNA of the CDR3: TGTGCCAGTAGTATAGTTAGGGGGGGCGGACAGCCCCAGCATTTT.

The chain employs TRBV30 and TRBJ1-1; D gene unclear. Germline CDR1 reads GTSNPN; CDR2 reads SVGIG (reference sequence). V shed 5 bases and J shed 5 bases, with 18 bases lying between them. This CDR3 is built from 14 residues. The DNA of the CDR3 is TGTGCCTGGGGCACGTACGCGGGGTGGACTGAAGCTTTCTTT. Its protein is CAWGTYAGWTEAFF.

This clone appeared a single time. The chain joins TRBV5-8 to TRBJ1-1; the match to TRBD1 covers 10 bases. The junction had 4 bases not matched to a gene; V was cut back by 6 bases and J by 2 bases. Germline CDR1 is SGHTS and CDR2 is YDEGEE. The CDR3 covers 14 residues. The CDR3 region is CASIRTGGNTEAFF. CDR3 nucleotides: TGTGCCAGCATCCGGACAGGGGGAAACACTGAAGCTTTCTTT.